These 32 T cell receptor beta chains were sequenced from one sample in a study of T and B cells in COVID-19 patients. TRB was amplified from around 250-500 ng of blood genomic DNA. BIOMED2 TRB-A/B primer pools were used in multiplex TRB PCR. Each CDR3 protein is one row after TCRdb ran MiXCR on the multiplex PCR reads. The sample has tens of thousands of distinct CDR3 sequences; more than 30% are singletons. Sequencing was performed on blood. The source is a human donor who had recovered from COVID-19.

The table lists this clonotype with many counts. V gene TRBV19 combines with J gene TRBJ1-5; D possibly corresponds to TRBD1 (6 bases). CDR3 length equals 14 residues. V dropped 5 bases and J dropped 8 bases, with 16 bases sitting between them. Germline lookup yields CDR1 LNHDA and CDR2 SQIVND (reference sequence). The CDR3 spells CASSAQGIREPQHF. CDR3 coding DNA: TGTGCCAGTAGTGCGCAGGGGATAAGGGAGCCCCAGCATTTT.

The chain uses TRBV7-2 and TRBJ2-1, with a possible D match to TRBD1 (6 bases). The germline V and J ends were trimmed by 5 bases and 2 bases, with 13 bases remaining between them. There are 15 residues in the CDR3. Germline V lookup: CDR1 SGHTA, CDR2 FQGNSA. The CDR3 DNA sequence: TGTGCCAGCAGCGGTCCGGGACAAGCCTACAATGAGCAGTTCTTC. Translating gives CASSGPGQAYNEQFF.

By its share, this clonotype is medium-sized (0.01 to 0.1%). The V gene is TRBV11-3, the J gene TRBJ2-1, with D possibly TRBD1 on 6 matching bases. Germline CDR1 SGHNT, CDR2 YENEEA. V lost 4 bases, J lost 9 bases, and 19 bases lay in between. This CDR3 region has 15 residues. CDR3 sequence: CASSSRTAPAGEQFF. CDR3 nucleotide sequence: TGTGCCAGCAGCTCCCGGACAGCCCCGGCGGGTGAGCAGTTCTTC.

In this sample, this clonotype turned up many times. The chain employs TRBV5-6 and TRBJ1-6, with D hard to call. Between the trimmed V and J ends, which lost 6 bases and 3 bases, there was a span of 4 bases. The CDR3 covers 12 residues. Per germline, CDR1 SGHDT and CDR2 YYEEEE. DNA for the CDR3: TGTGCCAGCACCCTCTATAATTCACCCCTCCACTTT. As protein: CASTLYNSPLHF.

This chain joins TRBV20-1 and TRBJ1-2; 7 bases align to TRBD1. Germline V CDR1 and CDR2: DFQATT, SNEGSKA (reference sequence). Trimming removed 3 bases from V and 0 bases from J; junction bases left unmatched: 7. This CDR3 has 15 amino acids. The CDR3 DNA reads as TGCAGTGCTAGGTTGGACAGGCCCACTAACTATGGCTACACCTTC. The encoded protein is CSARLDRPTNYGYTF.

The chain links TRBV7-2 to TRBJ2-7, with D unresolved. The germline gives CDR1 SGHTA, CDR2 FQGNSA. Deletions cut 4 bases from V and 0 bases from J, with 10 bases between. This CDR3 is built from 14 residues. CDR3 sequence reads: CASSSTGHSYEQYF. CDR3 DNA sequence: TGTGCCAGCAGCTCCACGGGTCACTCCTACGAGCAGTACTTC.

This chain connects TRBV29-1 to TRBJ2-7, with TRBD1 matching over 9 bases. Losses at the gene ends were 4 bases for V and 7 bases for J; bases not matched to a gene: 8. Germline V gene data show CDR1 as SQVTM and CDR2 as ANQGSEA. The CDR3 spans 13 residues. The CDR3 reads CSVGGQGLGEQYF. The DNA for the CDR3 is TGCAGCGTTGGGGGACAGGGCCTAGGGGAGCAGTACTTC.

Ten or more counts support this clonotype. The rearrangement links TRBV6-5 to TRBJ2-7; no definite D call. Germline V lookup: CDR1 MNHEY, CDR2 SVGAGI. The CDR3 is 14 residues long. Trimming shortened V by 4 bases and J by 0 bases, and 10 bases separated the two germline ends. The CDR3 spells CASSSPRTSYEQYF. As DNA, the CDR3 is TGTGCCAGCAGTTCCCCGAGGACCTCCTACGAGCAGTACTTC.

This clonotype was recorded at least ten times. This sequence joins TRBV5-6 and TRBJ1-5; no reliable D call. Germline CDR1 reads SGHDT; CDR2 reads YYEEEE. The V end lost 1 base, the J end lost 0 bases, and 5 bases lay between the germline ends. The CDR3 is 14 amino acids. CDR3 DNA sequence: TGTGCCAGCAGCTTGACGGGTAGCAATCAGCCCCAGCATTTT. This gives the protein CASSLTGSNQPQHF.

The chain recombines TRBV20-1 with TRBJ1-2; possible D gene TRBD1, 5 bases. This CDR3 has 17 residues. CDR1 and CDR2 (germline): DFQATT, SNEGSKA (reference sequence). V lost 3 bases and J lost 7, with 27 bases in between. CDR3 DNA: TGCAGTGCTAGTGGGCGGACATGGGCCCCACAAACTATTGGCTACACCTTC. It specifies CSASGRTWAPQTIGYTF.

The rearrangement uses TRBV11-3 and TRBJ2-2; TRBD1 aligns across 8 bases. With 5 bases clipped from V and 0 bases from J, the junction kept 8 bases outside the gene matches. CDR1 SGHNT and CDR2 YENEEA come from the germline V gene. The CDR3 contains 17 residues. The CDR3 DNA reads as TGTGCCAGCAGCCCCGGGACAGGCGACCCGAACACCGGGGAGCTGTTTTTT. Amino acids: CASSPGTGDPNTGELFF. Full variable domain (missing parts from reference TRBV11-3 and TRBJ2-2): EAGVVQSPRYKIIEKKQPVAFWCNPISGHNTLYWYLQNLGQGPELLIRYENEEAVDDSQLPKDRFSAERLKGVDSTLKIQPAELGDSAVYLCASSPGTGDPNTGELFFGEGSRLTVL.

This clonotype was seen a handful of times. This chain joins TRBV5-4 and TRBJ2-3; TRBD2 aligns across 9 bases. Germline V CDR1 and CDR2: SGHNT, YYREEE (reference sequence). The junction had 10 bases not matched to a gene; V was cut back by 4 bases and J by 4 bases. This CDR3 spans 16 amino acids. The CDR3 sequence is CASSPGRLAGPDTQYF. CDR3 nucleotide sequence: TGTGCCAGCAGCCCTGGGAGGCTAGCGGGACCAGATACGCAGTATTTT.

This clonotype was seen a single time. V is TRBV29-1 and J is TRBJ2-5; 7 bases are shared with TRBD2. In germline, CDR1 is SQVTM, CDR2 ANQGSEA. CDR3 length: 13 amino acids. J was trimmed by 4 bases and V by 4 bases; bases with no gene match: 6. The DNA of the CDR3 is TGCAGCGTTGGGGGGGGAATAGGAGAGACCCAGTACTTC. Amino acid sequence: CSVGGGIGETQYF.

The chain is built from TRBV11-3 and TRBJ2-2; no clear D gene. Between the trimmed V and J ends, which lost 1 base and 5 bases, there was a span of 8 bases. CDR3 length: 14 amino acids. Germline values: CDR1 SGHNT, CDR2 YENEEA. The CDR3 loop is CASSLVSLTGELFF. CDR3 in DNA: TGTGCCAGCAGCTTAGTATCGTTGACCGGGGAGCTGTTTTTT.

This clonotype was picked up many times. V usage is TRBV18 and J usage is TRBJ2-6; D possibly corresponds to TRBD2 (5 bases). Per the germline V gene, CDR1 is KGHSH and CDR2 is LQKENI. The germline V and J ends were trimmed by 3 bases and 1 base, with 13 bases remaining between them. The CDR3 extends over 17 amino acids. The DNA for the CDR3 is TGTGCCAGCTCACCGCTCGAGGGTGGGTCTGGGGCCAACGTCCTGACTTTC. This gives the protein CASSPLEGGSGANVLTF.

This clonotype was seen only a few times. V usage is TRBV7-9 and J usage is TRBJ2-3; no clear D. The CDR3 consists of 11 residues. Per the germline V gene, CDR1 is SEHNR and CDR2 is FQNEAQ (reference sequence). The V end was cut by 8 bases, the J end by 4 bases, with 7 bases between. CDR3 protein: CASHWADTQYF. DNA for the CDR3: TGTGCCAGCCATTGGGCAGATACGCAGTATTTT.

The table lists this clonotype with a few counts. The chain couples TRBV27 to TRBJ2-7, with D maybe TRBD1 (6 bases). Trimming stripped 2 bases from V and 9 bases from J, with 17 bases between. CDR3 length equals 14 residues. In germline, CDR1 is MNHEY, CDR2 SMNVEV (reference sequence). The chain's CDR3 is CASSLAPGPGVQYF. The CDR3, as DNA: TGTGCCAGCAGTTTAGCCCCGGGACCAGGGGTGCAGTACTTC.

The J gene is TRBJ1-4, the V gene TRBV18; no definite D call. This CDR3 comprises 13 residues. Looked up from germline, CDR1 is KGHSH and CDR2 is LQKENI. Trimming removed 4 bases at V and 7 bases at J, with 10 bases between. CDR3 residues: CASSLRSGEKLFF. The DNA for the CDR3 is TGTGCCAGCTCACTTCGCTCGGGTGAAAAACTGTTTTTT. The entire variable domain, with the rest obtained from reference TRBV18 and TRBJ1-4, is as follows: NAGVMQNPRHLVRRRGQEARLRCSPMKGHSHVYWYRQLPEEGLKFMVYLQKENIIDESGMPKERFSAEFPKEGPSILRIQQVVRGDSAAYFCASSLRSGEKLFFGSGTQLSVL.

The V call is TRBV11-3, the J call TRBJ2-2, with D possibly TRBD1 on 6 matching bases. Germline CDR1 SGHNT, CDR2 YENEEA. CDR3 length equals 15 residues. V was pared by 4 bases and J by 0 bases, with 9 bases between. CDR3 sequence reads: CASSSGQPNTGELFF. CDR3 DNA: TGTGCCAGCAGCTCCGGACAGCCGAACACCGGGGAGCTGTTTTTT.

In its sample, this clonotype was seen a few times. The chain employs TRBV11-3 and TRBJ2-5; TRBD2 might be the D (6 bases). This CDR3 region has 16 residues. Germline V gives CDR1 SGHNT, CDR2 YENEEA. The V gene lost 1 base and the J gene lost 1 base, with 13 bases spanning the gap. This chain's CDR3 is CASSLGAGNLQETQYF. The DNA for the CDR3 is TGTGCCAGCAGCTTAGGGGCGGGGAATCTCCAAGAGACCCAGTACTTC. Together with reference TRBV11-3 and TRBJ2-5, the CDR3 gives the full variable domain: EAGVVQSPRYKIIEKKQPVAFWCNPISGHNTLYWYLQNLGQGPELLIRYENEEAVDDSQLPKDRFSAERLKGVDSTLKIQPAELGDSAVYLCASSLGAGNLQETQYFGPGTRLLVL.

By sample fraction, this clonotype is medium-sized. The CDR3 DNA is TGTGCCAGCAGCTATGGGAGGGAGCGGGGCGGAGTCGGGGCAGATACGCAGTATTTT. This codes for CASSYGRERGGVGADTQYF. This rearrangement joins TRBV5-5 to TRBJ2-3; 7 bases are a match to TRBD2. Losses at the gene ends were 3 bases for V and 4 bases for J; bases not matched to a gene: 20. Germline lookup yields CDR1 SGHKS and CDR2 YYEKEE (reference sequence). The CDR3 sequence is 19 residues long.

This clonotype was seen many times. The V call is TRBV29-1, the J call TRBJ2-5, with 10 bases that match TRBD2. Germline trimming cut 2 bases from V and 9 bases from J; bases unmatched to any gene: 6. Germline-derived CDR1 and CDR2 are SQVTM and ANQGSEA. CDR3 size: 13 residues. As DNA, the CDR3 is TGCAGCGTTGAACTAAGCGGGGGGGGGGCCCAGTACTTC. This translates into CSVELSGGGAQYF.

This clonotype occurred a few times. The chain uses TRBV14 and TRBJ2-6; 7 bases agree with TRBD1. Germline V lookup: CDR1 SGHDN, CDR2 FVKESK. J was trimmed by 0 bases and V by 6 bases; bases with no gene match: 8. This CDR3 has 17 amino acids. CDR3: CASSLTGTYSGANVLTF. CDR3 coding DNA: TGTGCCAGCAGTCTGACAGGGACCTACTCTGGGGCCAACGTCCTGACTTTC.

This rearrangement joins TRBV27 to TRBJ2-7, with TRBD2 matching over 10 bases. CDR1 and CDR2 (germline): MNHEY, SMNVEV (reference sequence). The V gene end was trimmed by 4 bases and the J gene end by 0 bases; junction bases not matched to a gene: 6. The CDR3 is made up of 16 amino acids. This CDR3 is CASSSGTSAASYEQYF. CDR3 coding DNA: TGTGCCAGCAGTTCCGGGACTAGCGCGGCCTCCTACGAGCAGTACTTC.

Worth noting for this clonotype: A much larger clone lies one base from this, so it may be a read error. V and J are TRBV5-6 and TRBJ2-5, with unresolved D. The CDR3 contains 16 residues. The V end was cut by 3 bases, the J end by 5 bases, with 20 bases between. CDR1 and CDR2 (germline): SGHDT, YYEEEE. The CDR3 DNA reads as TGTGCCAGCAGCTCATTGGACCACATGGCGAGGGAGACCCAGTACTTC. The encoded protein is CASSSLDHMARETQYF.

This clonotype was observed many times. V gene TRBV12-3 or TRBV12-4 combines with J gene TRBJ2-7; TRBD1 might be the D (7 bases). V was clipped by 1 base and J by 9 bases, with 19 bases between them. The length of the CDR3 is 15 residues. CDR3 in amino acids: CASSLEGTAGYAQYF. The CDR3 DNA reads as TGTGCCAGCAGTTTAGAAGGGACAGCGGGCTATGCGCAGTACTTC.

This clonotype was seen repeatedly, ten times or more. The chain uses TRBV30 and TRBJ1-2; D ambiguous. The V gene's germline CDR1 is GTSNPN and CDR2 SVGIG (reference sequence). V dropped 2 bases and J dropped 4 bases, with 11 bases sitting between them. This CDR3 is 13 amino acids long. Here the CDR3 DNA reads TGTGCCTGGAGTCATCAGAACTCCTATGGCTACACCTTC. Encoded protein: CAWSHQNSYGYTF.

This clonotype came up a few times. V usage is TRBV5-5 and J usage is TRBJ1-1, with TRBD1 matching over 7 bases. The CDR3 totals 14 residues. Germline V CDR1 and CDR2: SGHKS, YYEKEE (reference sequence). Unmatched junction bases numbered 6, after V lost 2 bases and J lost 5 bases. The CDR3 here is CASSFDRVGTEAFF. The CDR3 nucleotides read TGTGCCAGCAGCTTCGACAGGGTGGGGACTGAAGCTTTCTTT.

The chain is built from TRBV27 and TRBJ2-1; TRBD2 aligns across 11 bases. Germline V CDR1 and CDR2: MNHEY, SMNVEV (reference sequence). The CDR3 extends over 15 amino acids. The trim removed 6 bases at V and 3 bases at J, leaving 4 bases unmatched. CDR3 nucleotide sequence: TGTGCCAGCAGACTAGCGGGGGTAAACTACAATGAGCAGTTCTTC. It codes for CASRLAGVNYNEQFF.

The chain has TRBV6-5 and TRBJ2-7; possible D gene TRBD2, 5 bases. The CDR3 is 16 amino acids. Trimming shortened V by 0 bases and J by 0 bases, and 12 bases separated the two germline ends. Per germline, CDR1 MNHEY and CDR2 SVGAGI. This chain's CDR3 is CASSYSITGSSYEQYF. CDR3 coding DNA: TGTGCCAGCAGTTACTCGATAACGGGGAGCTCCTACGAGCAGTACTTC.

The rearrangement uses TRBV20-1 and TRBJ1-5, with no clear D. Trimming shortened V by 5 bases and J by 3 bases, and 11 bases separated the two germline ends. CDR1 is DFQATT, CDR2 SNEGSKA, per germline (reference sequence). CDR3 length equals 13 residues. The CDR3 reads CSAADRYNQPQHF. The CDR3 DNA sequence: TGCAGTGCTGCGGACCGTTACAATCAGCCCCAGCATTTT.

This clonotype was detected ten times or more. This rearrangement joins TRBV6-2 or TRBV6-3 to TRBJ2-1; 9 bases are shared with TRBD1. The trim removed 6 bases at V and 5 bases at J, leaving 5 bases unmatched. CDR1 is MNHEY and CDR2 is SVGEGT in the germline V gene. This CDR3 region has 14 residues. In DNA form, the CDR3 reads TGTGCCAGCAGAACCCGGGACAGGGACAATGAGCAGTTCTTC. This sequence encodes CASRTRDRDNEQFF.